This passage covers 11 T cell receptor beta chains from one sample sequenced in a study of blood T cells in healthy people across ages. A J-beta primer mix and a sample-barcoded 5' primer were used in a second PCR of about 6 to 12 cycles. TCRdb redid the calling of the 5' RACE reads with MiXCR, one entry per CDR3 protein. The sample includes 1,500,000 or so distinct CDR3 sequences, around 59% seen only once; the top ten take 6.7%. Sequenced material: blood. Receptors originate from a man between 18 and 35 years old in good health.

This clonotype was recorded only once. The chain uses TRBV6-2 or TRBV6-3 and TRBJ2-7, with 9 bases matching TRBD2. This CDR3 region has 14 residues. V lost 7 bases to trimming and J lost 5 bases; unmatched junction nucleotides: 9. Germline V gene lookup returns CDR1 MNHEY and CDR2 SVGEGT. As DNA, the CDR3 is TGTGCCAGCACCGGGGGGACTAGCAGCGACGAGCAGTACTTC. This codes for CASTGGTSSDEQYF.

This sequence joins TRBV14 and TRBJ1-4; D remains unclear. CDR1 SGHDN and CDR2 FVKESK come from the germline V gene. V was trimmed by 0 bases and J by 8 bases, leaving 7 bases between them. This CDR3 is built from 13 residues. The CDR3 region is CASSQDYAEKLFF. In DNA form, the CDR3 reads TGTGCCAGCAGCCAAGATTATGCGGAAAAACTGTTTTTT.

The V gene is TRBV2, the J gene TRBJ2-1; 8 bases are shared with TRBD1. Trimming cost V 3 bases and J 3 bases; bases outside gene matches: 7. Germline lookup yields CDR1 SNHLY and CDR2 FYNNEI. CDR3 size: 16 residues. DNA of the CDR3: TGTGCCAGCAGTGAGCTAAGACAGGGGTTCTACAATGAGCAGTTCTTC. Translation gives CASSELRQGFYNEQFF.

This clonotype was counted a few times. The J gene is TRBJ2-5, the V gene TRBV6-2 or TRBV6-3, with D maybe TRBD1 (5 bases). Trimming removed 0 bases at V and 4 bases at J, with 9 bases between. Germline V gene data show CDR1 as MNHEY and CDR2 as SVGEGT. This CDR3 region has 14 residues. The CDR3 protein is CASSYSTASETQYF. CDR3 coding DNA: TGTGCCAGCAGTTACTCGACAGCCTCAGAGACCCAGTACTTC.

This clonotype was seen only a few times. The rearrangement joins TRBV29-1 to TRBJ2-7; D perhaps matches TRBD1 (6 bases). V shed 6 bases and J shed 4 bases, with 13 bases lying between them. This CDR3 comprises 12 residues. Germline lookup yields CDR1 SQVTM and CDR2 ANQGSEA. The CDR3 reads CSVTRDMYEQYF. The CDR3 DNA is TGCAGCGTGACCCGGGACATGTACGAGCAGTACTTC.

The CDR3 region is CASIPYVSSGANVLTF. The CDR3 coding sequence is TGTGCCAGCATTCCATACGTTAGCTCTGGGGCCAACGTCCTGACTTTC. The V and J genes are TRBV2 and TRBJ2-6; D call uncertain. There are 16 residues in the CDR3. Trimming removed 7 bases at V and 0 bases at J, with 13 bases between. The germline gives CDR1 SNHLY, CDR2 FYNNEI.

This clonotype was recorded a few times. The chain uses TRBV12-3 or TRBV12-4 and TRBJ1-2; 10 positions agree with TRBD1. V lost 1 base, J lost 4 bases, and 3 bases stayed unmatched. CDR3 length: 15 amino acids. Here the CDR3 reads CASSLGQGAAYGYTF. CDR3 DNA: TGTGCCAGCAGTTTAGGACAGGGGGCAGCCTATGGCTACACCTTC.

This clonotype has a single count. The chain combines TRBV4-1 with TRBJ2-7; D call uncertain. The germline V gene encodes CDR1 MGHRA and CDR2 YSYEKL. The germline V and J ends were trimmed by 2 bases and 6 bases, with 11 bases remaining between them. The CDR3 consists of 13 residues. CDR3 in DNA: TGCGCCAGCAGCCAAATTTCACTCGGCGAGCAGTACTTC. It yields the protein CASSQISLGEQYF.

CDR3 residues: CASSYSTAFYEQYF. In DNA, the CDR3 is TGTGCCAGCAGTTACTCGACCGCTTTTTACGAGCAGTACTTC. This chain uses TRBV6-5 with TRBJ2-7; no clear D. V was trimmed by 0 bases and J by 4 bases, leaving 10 bases between them. The germline V gene has CDR1 MNHEY and CDR2 SVGAGI. CDR3 size: 14 residues.

The chain links TRBV29-1 to TRBJ1-1, with 7 bases identical to TRBD1. The CDR3 consists of 16 residues. Germline V gene sequence: CDR1 SQVTM, CDR2 ANQGSEA. V was pared by 3 bases and J by 0 bases, with 10 bases of the junction left unmatched. As DNA, the CDR3 is TGCAGCGTTGATCGGACAGGAGGGGATATGAACACTGAAGCTTTCTTT. Its translation is CSVDRTGGDMNTEAFF.

The chain employs TRBV5-1 and TRBJ2-5; 7 bases align to TRBD1. CDR3 length: 14 residues. V was clipped by 3 bases and J by 3 bases; unmatched bases: 5. CDR1 is SGHRS, CDR2 YFSETQ, per germline. This CDR3 is CASSSTGDEETQYF. DNA of the CDR3: TGCGCCAGCAGCTCTACAGGGGACGAAGAGACCCAGTACTTC.